These 10 T cell receptor beta chains came from one sample sequenced in a study of control samples from healthy donors and cancer patients. Profiled with immunoSEQ multiplex PCR; TCRdb holds only in-frame clones, not every one. Of approximately 15,000 clones in the sample, approximately 87% are singletons; the top ten hold roughly 10%. Sequencing used PBMCs. These receptors all come from a woman between 65 and 79 years old with colorectal cancer.

This clone showed up just a few times. The genes are TRBV5-1 and TRBJ2-3, with 16 bases that match TRBD2. Trimming took 4 bases from V and 1 from J; bases not matched to a gene: 6. This CDR3 contains 18 residues. Germline V gene data show CDR1 as SGHRS and CDR2 as YFSETQ. The CDR3 reads CASSPGLAGGPGTDTQYF. The CDR3 DNA is TGCGCCAGCAGCCCGGGACTAGCGGGAGGGCCGGGCACAGATACGCAGTATTTT.

This clone was detected only a few times. The rearrangement links TRBV27 to TRBJ1-4; maybe TRBD1 (5 bases). The CDR3 is made up of 18 amino acids. The V gene's germline CDR1 is MNHEY and CDR2 SMNVEV (reference sequence). V was pared by 5 bases and J by 8 bases, with 27 bases between. The CDR3 nucleotides are TGTGCCAGCAGTAGAAAACCCCCCTGGGGGGGGATAGGAGAAAAACTGTTTTTT. Protein: CASSRKPPWGGIGEKLFF.

This chain uses TRBV11-1 with TRBJ1-1, with 7 bases fitting TRBD1. Germline-derived CDR1 and CDR2 are SGHAT and FQDESV (reference sequence). The junction had 2 bases not matched to a gene; V was cut back by 4 bases and J by 3 bases. The CDR3 spans 13 residues. CDR3 sequence: CASSSTGDTEAFF. Written as DNA, the CDR3 is TGTGCCAGCAGCTCTACAGGGGACACTGAAGCTTTCTTT. Together with reference TRBV11-1 and TRBJ1-1, the CDR3 gives the full variable domain: EAEVAQSPRYKITEKSQAVAFWCDPISGHATLYWYRQILGQGPELLVQFQDESVVDDSQLPKDRFSAERLKGVDSTLKIQPAELGDSAMYLCASSSTGDTEAFFGQGTRLTVV.

This rearrangement joins TRBV13 to TRBJ1-6; D is perhaps TRBD1 (6 bases). Germline V lookup: CDR1 PRHDT, CDR2 FYEKMQ (reference sequence). Trimming cost V 0 bases and J 7 bases, with 10 bases left between them. The CDR3 sequence is 15 residues long. CDR3 loop: CASSLGQQGNSPLHF. The CDR3 DNA reads TGTGCCAGCAGCTTAGGGCAGCAGGGGAATTCACCCCTCCACTTT.

This chain connects TRBV7-3 to TRBJ2-6; tentative D call: TRBD2 (6 bases). The CDR3 extends over 15 amino acids. Trimming stripped 5 bases from V and 0 bases from J, with 8 bases between. Germline assignment: CDR1 SGHTA and CDR2 FQGTGA. CDR3 DNA: TGTGCCAGCAGCCCGGGGGTCTCTGGGGCCAACGTCCTGACTTTC. Protein sequence: CASSPGVSGANVLTF.

CDR3 region: CASRTAGRGYTF. The CDR3 DNA follows: TGCGCCAGCAGAACAGCGGGTCGAGGCTACACCTTC. The V and J genes are TRBV5-1 and TRBJ1-2; D not resolved. This CDR3 is built from 12 residues. Germline V gene sequence: CDR1 SGHRS, CDR2 YFSETQ. Trimming left V 5 bases short and J 8 bases short, with 13 bases between.

This rearrangement joins TRBV11-3 to TRBJ2-3; 13 nucleotides agree with TRBD2. The CDR3 contains 17 residues. CDR1 is SGHNT and CDR2 is YENEEA in the germline V gene. V was clipped by 1 base and J by 5 bases; unmatched bases: 6. As DNA, the CDR3 is TGTGCCAGCAGCTTAGTGGGGACTAGCGGGGTTATAGATACGCAGTATTTT. Amino acid sequence: CASSLVGTSGVIDTQYF.

V is TRBV7-8 and J is TRBJ2-3; TRBD2 agrees at 7 bases. V dropped 1 base and J dropped 0; count of bases not matched to a gene: 7. CDR1 SGHVS and CDR2 FQNEAQ come from the germline V gene. This CDR3 is 17 amino acids long. The CDR3 DNA is TGTGCCAGCAGCTTAGGGTGGGGGGGACCGAGCACAGATACGCAGTATTTT. Translating it yields CASSLGWGGPSTDTQYF.

V usage is TRBV15 and J usage is TRBJ1-1, with unresolved D. This CDR3 spans 16 amino acids. With 5 bases removed from V and 4 bases from J, the gap between germline ends came to 20 bases. Germline CDR1 reads LNHNV; CDR2 reads YYDKDF (reference sequence). The CDR3 DNA sequence: TGTGCCACCAGCCAACGTCGTACCGGGCGGGGCACTGAAGCTTTCTTT. It yields the protein CATSQRRTGRGTEAFF.

The rearrangement uses TRBV11-3 and TRBJ2-1, with TRBD2 matching over 8 bases. The CDR3 is 15 residues long. Germline-derived CDR1 and CDR2 are SGHNT and YENEEA. The V gene end was trimmed by 3 bases and the J gene end by 4 bases; junction bases not matched to a gene: 5. CDR3 sequence: CASSLYGGGYNEQFF. DNA of the CDR3: TGTGCCAGCAGCTTGTACGGGGGGGGTTACAATGAGCAGTTCTTC.